The 26 T cell receptor beta chains below all came from one sample that was sequenced in a study of OX40 agonist ivuxolimab in advanced cancers. Profiling relied on immunoSEQ multiplex PCR, and the TCRdb table lists in-frame clones only, not all of them. Among about 120,000 clones listed, 93% were seen once. Material: CD4+ or CD8+ T cells sorted from blood, obtained in a trial of the OX40 agonist ivuxolimab. These TCRs come from an adult with an advanced solid tumor such as melanoma, head and neck, liver or kidney cancer.

The rearrangement joins TRBV21-1 to TRBJ2-2; the table's D call, TRBD2, has no DNA check behind it. TRBV21-1 is a pseudogene segment. CDR3 length: 20 amino acids. The CDR3 DNA reads as TGTGCCAGCAGCACAATGTTCCTGGGGACTAGCGGAATGAACACCGGGGAGCTGTTTTTT. It translates to CASSTMFLGTSGMNTGELFF.

The genes are TRBV19 and TRBJ1-2; D might be TRBD1 (5 bases). The CDR3 loop spans 13 amino acids. Trimming took off 9 bases at V and 4 bases at J, with 15 bases between the two ends. Germline V gives CDR1 LNHDA, CDR2 SQIVND (reference sequence). Here the CDR3 reads CASSWDGGYGYTF. CDR3 in DNA: TGTGCCAGCTCCTGGGACGGTGGCTATGGCTACACCTTC.

V and J are TRBV27 and TRBJ1-1, with a weak D call TRBD1 (6 bases). This CDR3 contains 14 residues. Per germline, CDR1 MNHEY and CDR2 SMNVEV (reference sequence). The V and J ends lost 6 bases and 1 base respectively, with 12 bases between them. CDR3: CASRPSGANTEAFF. CDR3 nucleotide sequence: TGTGCCAGCAGGCCCTCGGGGGCGAACACTGAAGCTTTCTTT.

The rearrangement uses TRBV18 and TRBJ1-3, with D hard to call. V lost 3 bases and J 0 bases, leaving 6 bases between the germline ends. The germline V gene encodes CDR1 KGHSH and CDR2 LQKENI. CDR3 size: 14 residues. This CDR3 reads CASSPVVSGNTIYF. CDR3 in DNA: TGTGCCAGCTCACCCGTCGTCTCTGGAAACACCATATATTTT.

The chain has TRBV25-1 and TRBJ1-1; D is perhaps TRBD1 (5 bases). The CDR3 has 11 amino acids. V lost 1 base and J 8 bases, leaving 5 bases between the germline ends. Per germline, CDR1 MGHDK and CDR2 SYGVNS. The CDR3 is CASSEWTEAFF. The CDR3 region has the DNA TGTGCCAGCAGTGAATGGACAGAAGCTTTCTTT.

The CDR3 protein is CASMRSGLAGGGEQYF. CDR3 coding DNA: TGTGCCAGCATGCGATCCGGACTAGCGGGGGGTGGTGAGCAGTACTTC. The chain links TRBV2 to TRBJ2-7; 14 bases match TRBD2. Losses at the gene ends were 7 bases for V and 7 bases for J; bases not matched to a gene: 12. This CDR3 contains 16 residues. Germline-derived CDR1 and CDR2 are SNHLY and FYNNEI. Full variable domain (outside the CDR3, taken from reference TRBV2 and TRBJ2-7): EPEVTQTPSHQVTQMGQEVILRCVPISNHLYFYWYRQILGQKVEFLVSFYNNEISEKSEIFDDQFSVERPDGSNFTLKIRSTKLEDSAMYFCASMRSGLAGGGEQYFGPGTRLTVT.

The chain carries TRBV19 and TRBJ2-3, with D unclear. Germline V gives CDR1 LNHDA, CDR2 SQIVND (reference sequence). The CDR3 runs 13 residues. V lost 3 bases, J lost 1 base, and 5 bases lay in between. The chain's CDR3 is CASSIPGTDTQYF. In DNA form, the CDR3 reads TGTGCCAGTAGTATTCCAGGCACAGATACGCAGTATTTT.

This sequence joins TRBV18 and TRBJ2-7; 8 bases map to TRBD1. The CDR3 sequence is 13 residues long. Germline values: CDR1 KGHSH, CDR2 LQKENI. The ends lost 2 bases at V and 3 bases at J; junction bases unmatched: 0. The CDR3 nucleotides are TGTGCCAGCTCACCAGGGACAGGCTACGAGCAGTACTTC. This sequence encodes CASSPGTGYEQYF.

J is TRBJ2-1 and V is TRBV7-2; possibly TRBD1 or TRBD2 for D (6 bases each). This CDR3 has 14 amino acids. V was cut by 5 bases and J by 5 bases, with 13 bases left in between. Germline CDR1 is SGHTA and CDR2 is FQGNSA. The CDR3 DNA follows: TGTGCCAGCAGCGGCCTCCGGGGGCACAATGAGCAGTTCTTC. This encodes CASSGLRGHNEQFF.

This clone was observed once. The CDR3 region has the DNA TGTGCCAGCAGCGGGAGGCGTGGAGAGACCCAGTACTTC. The encoded protein is CASSGRRGETQYF. The chain has TRBV11-3 and TRBJ2-5; D is possibly TRBD2 (6 bases). CDR1 and CDR2 from the germline V gene are SGHNT and YENEEA. This CDR3 contains 13 residues. The germline V and J ends were trimmed by 5 bases and 4 bases, with 11 bases remaining between them.

This chain links TRBV4-2 with TRBJ2-3; D uncertain. The CDR3 spans 15 residues. V was clipped by 3 bases and J by 4 bases, with 14 bases between them. Germline V gives CDR1 LGHNA, CDR2 YNFKEQ. The CDR3, as DNA: TGTGCCAGCAGCCAGAGGACCGAGCTCCCAGATACGCAGTATTTT. Protein: CASSQRTELPDTQYF.

V gene TRBV7-9 combines with J gene TRBJ2-5; D is unresolved. The length of the CDR3 is 13 residues. Trimming cost V 2 bases and J 5 bases, with 9 bases left between them. From germline, CDR1 is SEHNR and CDR2 FQNEAQ (reference sequence). The CDR3: CASSLSYGETQYF. In DNA, the CDR3 is TGTGCCAGCAGCTTATCGTATGGGGAGACCCAGTACTTC.

The chain joins TRBV5-1 to TRBJ1-1; no clear D. Per the germline V gene, CDR1 is SGHRS and CDR2 is YFSETQ. V lost 4 bases to trimming and J lost 5 bases, with 15 bases between them. This CDR3 is built from 14 residues. The CDR3 reads CASSPSDAWTEAFF. The DNA of the CDR3 is TGCGCCAGCAGCCCTTCGGACGCCTGGACTGAAGCTTTCTTT. The full variable domain, in which reference TRBV5-1 and TRBJ1-1 provide the parts outside the CDR3, is KAGVTQTPRYLIKTRGQQVTLSCSPISGHRSVSWYQQTPGQGLQFLFEYFSETQRNKGNFPGRFSGRQFSNSRSEMNVSTLELGDSALYLCASSPSDAWTEAFFGQGTRLTVV.

The gene calls are TRBV27 and TRBJ1-5; 8 bases map to TRBD1. Germline lookup yields CDR1 MNHEY and CDR2 SMNVEV (reference sequence). This CDR3 contains 15 residues. V was pared by 4 bases and J by 7 bases, with 9 bases of the junction left unmatched. CDR3 DNA: TGTGCCAGCAGTTCTAGCAGGGGGCCGGTCCAGCCCCAGCATTTT. It codes for CASSSSRGPVQPQHF.

This CDR3 is CASSELSGTGGHEQYF. In nucleotides, the CDR3 is TGTGCCAGCAGTGAACTTTCGGGGACAGGGGGCCACGAGCAGTACTTC. The chain links TRBV25-1 to TRBJ2-7; 12 bases align to TRBD1. Germline V CDR1 and CDR2: MGHDK, SYGVNS. This CDR3 is 16 amino acids long. Trimming at V came to 2 bases and at J to 5 bases, leaving 7 bases not matched to a gene.

The CDR3 here is CASSVTGAFF. The DNA of the CDR3 is TGTGCCAGCAGTGTGACCGGGGCTTTCTTT. The rearrangement links TRBV6-5 to TRBJ1-1; D gene ambiguous. Trimming shortened V by 5 bases and J by 11 bases, and 9 bases separated the two germline ends. The CDR3 is 10 amino acids. CDR1 and CDR2 from the germline V gene are MNHEY and SVGAGI.

The chain links TRBV11-2 to TRBJ1-6; 7 nucleotides align to TRBD1. Germline CDR1 reads SGHAT; CDR2 reads FQNNGV. The CDR3 contains 19 residues. Trimming took 0 bases from V and 5 from J; bases not matched to a gene: 13. CDR3 DNA sequence: TGTGCCAGCAGCTTAGATGGAACCGCAGGGGGTACCCATAATTCACCCCTCCACTTT. Its translation is CASSLDGTAGGTHNSPLHF.

The CDR3 loop reads CASSFGPGPGWTQYF. The CDR3 DNA follows: TGTGCCAGCAGCTTCGGGCCTGGTCCCGGTTGGACCCAGTACTTC. The chain links TRBV7-7 to TRBJ2-5; D not resolved. The CDR3 is 15 amino acids. Germline CDR1 reads SSHAT; CDR2 reads FNYEAQ (reference sequence). Trimming took off 3 bases at V and 7 bases at J, with 18 bases between the two ends. Based on the CDR3 plus reference TRBV7-7 and TRBJ2-5, the full variable domain is GAGVSQSPRYKVTKRGQDVTLRCDPISSHATLYWYQQALGQGPEFLTYFNYEAQPDKSGLPSDRFSAERPEGSISTLTIQRTEQRDSAMYRCASSFGPGPGWTQYFGPGTRLLVL.

This chain uses TRBV9 with TRBJ2-7; 14 nucleotides line up with TRBD2. The CDR3 is 19 residues long. V was pared by 0 bases and J by 2 bases, with 10 bases of the junction left unmatched. Germline CDR1 reads SGDLS; CDR2 reads YYNGEE. In DNA form, the CDR3 reads TGTGCCAGCAGCGTAGCGGTTGGGACTAGCGGGAGTATCACCTACGAGCAGTACTTC. Residues: CASSVAVGTSGSITYEQYF.

The chain recombines TRBV11-3 with TRBJ2-2; no definite D call. V was clipped by 2 bases and J by 0 bases, with 10 bases between them. There are 16 residues in the CDR3. CDR1 and CDR2 from the germline V gene are SGHNT and YENEEA. The CDR3: CASSLIWTANTGELFF. DNA of the CDR3: TGTGCCAGCAGCTTAATTTGGACCGCGAACACCGGGGAGCTGTTTTTT.

The table lists this clone with a count of one. The chain is built from TRBV2 and TRBJ2-7; maybe TRBD2 (5 bases). V gave up 0 bases and J gave up 2 bases, with 14 bases separating them. Germline V CDR1 and CDR2: SNHLY, FYNNEI. The CDR3 runs to 16 residues. This chain's CDR3 is CASSEALARRPYEQYF. In DNA form, the CDR3 reads TGTGCCAGCAGTGAAGCGCTTGCCAGGAGGCCCTACGAGCAGTACTTC.

V is TRBV18 and J is TRBJ2-7; 8 bases map to TRBD1. The junction had 13 bases not matched to a gene; V was cut back by 3 bases and J by 3 bases. The CDR3 totals 17 residues. Germline V gene sequence: CDR1 KGHSH, CDR2 LQKENI. CDR3 sequence: CASSPLLAQGANYEQYF. The CDR3 DNA sequence: TGTGCCAGCTCACCCCTTCTGGCTCAGGGGGCGAACTACGAGCAGTACTTC.

Here the CDR3 DNA reads TGCGCCAGCAGCTTGGGGACAGGGAGTAGTCCGACCATATATTTT. Its translation: CASSLGTGSSPTIYF. The V and J genes are TRBV5-1 and TRBJ1-3, with 8 bases fitting TRBD1. Trimming cost V 0 bases and J 10 bases; bases outside gene matches: 9. Germline CDR1 reads SGHRS; CDR2 reads YFSETQ. The CDR3 sequence is 15 residues long. Complete variable domain (other parts from reference TRBV5-1 and TRBJ1-3): KAGVTQTPRYLIKTRGQQVTLSCSPISGHRSVSWYQQTPGQGLQFLFEYFSETQRNKGNFPGRFSGRQFSNSRSEMNVSTLELGDSALYLCASSLGTGSSPTIYFGEGSWLTVV.

This chain connects TRBV23-1 to TRBJ2-3; D gene ambiguous. TRBV23-1 is identified as an open reading frame with a role that is uncertain. V dropped 5 bases and J dropped 1 base, with 13 bases sitting between them. The CDR3 runs to 15 residues. The chain's CDR3 is CASSYPADRTDTQYF. The CDR3 DNA is TGCGCCAGCAGTTATCCGGCAGACCGCACAGATACGCAGTATTTT.

The V and J genes are TRBV19 and TRBJ1-1; perhaps TRBD1 as D (5 bases). CDR1 LNHDA and CDR2 SQIVND come from the germline V gene (reference sequence). Trimming removed 5 bases at V and 6 bases at J, with 16 bases between. This CDR3 comprises 14 residues. CDR3: CASSQAGRRAEAFF. The CDR3 DNA reads as TGTGCCAGTAGTCAGGCAGGGCGGAGGGCTGAAGCTTTCTTT.

There are a few counts of this clone. The chain couples TRBV6-6 to TRBJ1-6; no definite D call. CDR3 length equals 13 residues. V was pared by 6 bases and J by 10 bases, with 13 bases between. Germline CDR1 reads MNHNY; CDR2 reads SVGAGI (reference sequence). The chain's CDR3 is CASRFDRASPLHF. For the CDR3, the DNA is TGTGCCAGCAGATTTGACCGAGCCTCACCCCTCCACTTT.